This T cell receptor beta chain comes out of a study of blood T cell repertoires in COVID-19 (dated by TCRdb to 2019 to 2021). Study-wide context: The collaborator samples originated in the United States, Italy and Spain and spanned the acute and convalescent phases of COVID-19. The material from the prospective study consisted of cDNA or gDNA derived from T cells, B-cell-depleted T cells, or PBMCs. The samples were drawn from the first 160 participants of the ongoing ImmuneRACE study and from more than 1,000 subjects provided by 6 global collaborators. The dataset comprised deeply sampled blood TCRbeta repertoires from subjects exposed to, actively infected with, or recovered from COVID-19. Nearly every sample came with metadata listing a de-identified subject ID, COVID-19 status, age in years and sex. The repertoires were released in a freely available public database meant as a resource for research on the immune response to SARS-CoV-2. HLA class I and class II types, where available, came from metadata supplied by the sample provider rather than from assay-based typing.

Taken from the germline V gene, the CDR1 and CDR2 loops are SGHTS and YDEGEE. The CDR3 covers 13 residues, taking in both the cysteine and the phenylalanine. Only CDR3 DNA remains: 39 bases, in frame from the first base. The collaborating institutions used their own protocols to collect whole blood in K2EDTA tubes. For TCRbeta analysis, collaborators shipped samples as frozen whole blood, isolated PBMCs, or DNA extracted from either of those sample types. Beyond this particular receptor, the publication reports: The quantity of clinical and demographic metadata differed by source and by participant and was supplied without curation.

A remark on this clone: Its antigen is still unknown. Sequence at one end of the junction differs from germline and may be a read error.

TCRbeta CDR3 regions were amplified from genomic DNA by means of the immunoSEQ Assay, a bias-controlled multiplex PCR. Concerning the study's data processing: The number of nucleated cells in each sample was estimated by amplification of reference gene primers within the assay. To quantify the absolute abundance of each unique TCRbeta CDR3 rearrangement, sequence reads were collapsed and filtered. For each sample, productive Simpson clonality was calculated by taking the square root of Simpson's diversity index across productive rearrangements. TCRdb stores this immuneACCESS table with in-frame sequences only. Part of the clones is absent; in the studies checked, under half of the shortfall reflects unresolved V genes, and no reason is known for the rest. That table is the source of V, J and clone size, and D and trimming were worked out from the DNA. The sample has about 180,000 clones on record, approximately 88% of them singletons. 4% to 5% of the sample belongs to the ten largest clones.

This chain joins TRBV5-8 to TRBJ1-4; 8 bases in between match TRBD1. Sequenced input: peripheral blood. This receptor was identified in a woman in her 30s with acute or convalescent COVID-19. CDR3 sequence: CASSLNHEGQEIF. The nucleotide sequence is TGTGCCAGCAGCTTAAACCATGAGGGACAGGAGATTTTT.